The 28 T cell receptor beta chains below were found in one sample sequenced in a study of OX40 agonist ivuxolimab in advanced cancers. Profiled with immunoSEQ multiplex PCR; TCRdb holds only in-frame clones, not every one. The sample lists tens of thousands of clones; approximately 91% were seen once. Source: CD4+ or CD8+ T cells sorted from blood, taken in a trial of the OX40 agonist ivuxolimab. These receptor sequences come from an adult with an advanced solid tumor such as melanoma, head and neck, liver or kidney cancer.

This sequence joins TRBV7-2 and TRBJ1-2; 11 bases are shared with TRBD1. CDR1 SGHTA and CDR2 FQGNSA come from the germline V gene. The CDR3 is 15 amino acids. Trimming took 4 bases from V and 3 from J; bases not matched to a gene: 4. CDR3 DNA sequence: TGTGCCAGCAGCTCCGGGACAGGGGGTTACTATGGCTACACCTTC. Its translation: CASSSGTGGYYGYTF.

The V and J genes are TRBV5-4 and TRBJ1-2; 9 bases align to TRBD1. In germline, CDR1 is SGHNT, CDR2 YYREEE (reference sequence). CDR3 length: 15 residues. With 4 bases clipped from V and 2 bases from J, the junction kept 6 bases outside the gene matches. In DNA form, the CDR3 reads TGTGCCAGCAGCCCTGCGGGACAGGGAAACTATGGCTACACCTTC. It encodes CASSPAGQGNYGYTF.

The chain recombines TRBV10-3 with TRBJ2-7; D perhaps matches TRBD1 (5 bases). Germline CDR1 reads ENHRY; CDR2 reads SYGVKD. Trimming took 6 bases from V and 0 from J, leaving 12 bases between them. The length of the CDR3 is 14 residues. The CDR3 is CAISISGNSYEQYF. CDR3 bases: TGTGCCATCAGCATATCAGGGAACTCCTACGAGCAGTACTTC.

The V gene is TRBV20-1, the J gene TRBJ2-5, with D unresolved. This CDR3 region has 10 residues. Germline V gene lookup returns CDR1 DFQATT and CDR2 SNEGSKA (reference sequence). V was clipped by 6 bases and J by 4 bases, with 6 bases between them. The CDR3 spells CSAALETQYF. CDR3 DNA sequence: TGCAGTGCCGCCTTAGAGACCCAGTACTTC.

The CDR3 DNA reads TGTGCCAGCAGTTTTGATGGGACAGGGGATCAGCCCCAGCATTTT. Protein product: CASSFDGTGDQPQHF. V and J are TRBV6-1 and TRBJ1-5; TRBD1 agrees at 10 bases. J lost 5 bases, V lost 5 bases, and 6 bases had no gene match. Germline V gene sequence: CDR1 MNHNS, CDR2 SASEGT. This CDR3 is 15 amino acids long.

The sample holds one count of this clone. CDR3 residues: CASSLALSGILNEQFF. In nucleotides, the CDR3 is TGTGCCAGCAGCTTAGCGTTAAGCGGGATCTTGAATGAGCAGTTCTTC. V is TRBV11-1 and J is TRBJ2-1; 7 positions agree with TRBD2. V shed 0 bases and J 7 bases; nucleotides not matched to a gene: 9. The CDR3 consists of 16 residues. The V gene's germline CDR1 is SGHAT and CDR2 FQDESV (reference sequence).

The chain carries TRBV7-2 and TRBJ1-2; 7 bases match TRBD1. The ends lost 1 base at V and 7 bases at J; junction bases unmatched: 6. The CDR3 has 14 residues. Looked up from germline, CDR1 is SGHTA and CDR2 is FQGNSA. The CDR3 sequence: CASSLEGGGSGYTF. The CDR3 nucleotides are TGTGCCAGCAGCTTAGAAGGGGGCGGAAGTGGCTACACCTTC.

V and J are TRBV29-1 and TRBJ1-2; 7 bases align to TRBD1. Germline trimming cut 3 bases from V and 0 bases from J; bases unmatched to any gene: 7. Germline CDR1 and CDR2: SQVTM and ANQGSEA. The CDR3 consists of 15 residues. As DNA, the CDR3 is TGCAGCGTTGACGAAGGAACAGGGGCTAACTATGGCTACACCTTC. This encodes CSVDEGTGANYGYTF. Looking up the rest from reference TRBV29-1 and TRBJ1-2 gives the full variable domain: SAVISQKPSRDICQRGTSLTIQCQVDSQVTMMFWYRQQPGQSLTLIATANQGSEATYESGFVIDKFPISRPNLTFSTLTVSNMSPEDSSIYLCSVDEGTGANYGYTFGSGTRLTVV.

The chain couples TRBV10-3 to TRBJ2-3; D is undetermined. V lost 4 bases and J lost 5, with 7 bases in between. This CDR3 contains 12 residues. CDR1 is ENHRY, CDR2 SYGVKD, per germline. CDR3: CAISAVRDTQYF. DNA for the CDR3: TGTGCCATCAGTGCTGTTAGAGATACGCAGTATTTT.

J is TRBJ2-1 and V is TRBV5-1; 9 positions match TRBD1. Germline trimming cut 1 base from V and 5 bases from J; bases unmatched to any gene: 10. Per the germline V gene, CDR1 is SGHRS and CDR2 is YFSETQ. The CDR3 consists of 17 residues. The CDR3 DNA sequence: TGCGCCAGCAGCTTGATGGCGGGGGACAGGGCGAACAATGAGCAGTTCTTC. Its protein product is CASSLMAGDRANNEQFF.

V usage is TRBV11-3 and J usage is TRBJ2-3; TRBD2 might be the D (5 bases). The CDR3 runs to 16 residues. Trimming removed 5 bases at V and 9 bases at J, with 24 bases between. Germline values: CDR1 SGHNT, CDR2 YENEEA. The chain's CDR3 is CASSRGLLPASYTQYF. CDR3 nucleotide sequence: TGTGCCAGCAGCCGCGGGCTTTTGCCAGCTTCGTACACGCAGTATTTT. The complete variable domain, with remaining parts taken from reference TRBV11-3 and TRBJ2-3, reads EAGVVQSPRYKIIEKKQPVAFWCNPISGHNTLYWYLQNLGQGPELLIRYENEEAVDDSQLPKDRFSAERLKGVDSTLKIQPAELGDSAVYLCASSRGLLPASYTQYFGPGTRLTVL.

As concerns this clone: One junction end disagrees with the germline gene, perhaps due to a read error. The sample has other DNA sequences that encode this CDR3 too. The rearrangement joins TRBV18 to TRBJ1-4; 8 bases line up with TRBD1. The CDR3 contains 16 residues. Germline V CDR1 and CDR2: KGHSH, LQKENI. The DNA of the CDR3 is TGTGCTAGCTCACCGGACAGGGTGGCAACTAATGAAAAACTGTTTTTT. The encoded protein is CASSPDRVATNEKLFF.

The gene calls are TRBV5-1 and TRBJ2-2; D is possibly TRBD2 (6 bases). Trimming cost V 0 bases and J 6 bases, with 15 bases left between them. Germline V gene lookup returns CDR1 SGHRS and CDR2 YFSETQ. The CDR3 is 16 amino acids. The CDR3 coding sequence is TGCGCCAGCAGCTTGGGCACTAGCCCGTCGGCCGGGGAGCTGTTTTTT. This translates into CASSLGTSPSAGELFF.

The chain links TRBV11-2 to TRBJ2-1; 12 bases line up with TRBD2. J lost 7 bases, V lost 3 bases, and 7 bases had no gene match. This CDR3 is built from 16 residues. Germline CDR1 reads SGHAT; CDR2 reads FQNNGV. CDR3: CASSLTSGSGANEQFF. CDR3 DNA sequence: TGTGCCAGCAGCTTGACTAGCGGGAGTGGTGCAAATGAGCAGTTCTTC. The full variable domain, its missing parts supplied by reference TRBV11-2 and TRBJ2-1, is EAGVAQSPRYKIIEKRQSVAFWCNPISGHATLYWYQQILGQGPKLLIQFQNNGVVDDSQLPKDRFSAERLKGVDSTLKIQPAKLEDSAVYLCASSLTSGSGANEQFFGPGTRLTVL.

The chain combines TRBV14 with TRBJ1-1; D is perhaps TRBD1 (5 bases). CDR1 and CDR2 from the germline V gene are SGHDN and FVKESK. There are 15 residues in the CDR3. Trimming shortened V by 3 bases and J by 4 bases, and 15 bases separated the two germline ends. The CDR3 sequence: CASSHVRGGGTEAFF. DNA for the CDR3: TGTGCCAGCAGCCATGTAAGGGGCGGTGGCACTGAAGCTTTCTTT.

The chain has TRBV5-4 and TRBJ1-4; 9 nucleotides line up with TRBD1. The J segment lost 7 bases and the V segment lost 0 bases, leaving 4 bases of the junction unmatched. Germline CDR1 SGHNT, CDR2 YYREEE (reference sequence). The CDR3 covers 15 residues. CDR3 protein: CASSLGTGDGEKLFF. As DNA, the CDR3 is TGTGCCAGCAGCTTGGGGACAGGGGATGGTGAAAAACTGTTTTTT.

The rearrangement joins TRBV28 to TRBJ2-5; 10 nucleotides match TRBD2. This CDR3 is built from 13 residues. The ends lost 3 bases at V and 7 bases at J; junction bases unmatched: 2. In germline, CDR1 is MDHEN, CDR2 SYDVKM. The CDR3 DNA is TGTGCCAGCAGTTTGAGCGGGGGGGGGACCCAGTACTTC. Amino acids: CASSLSGGGTQYF. Full variable domain (outside the CDR3, taken from reference TRBV28 and TRBJ2-5): DVKVTQSSRYLVKRTGEKVFLECVQDMDHENMFWYRQDPGLGLRLIYFSYDVKMKEKGDIPEGYSVSREKKERFSLILESASTNQTSMYLCASSLSGGGTQYFGPGTRLLVL.

The V call is TRBV28, the J call TRBJ1-4; 7 bases line up with TRBD1. The CDR3 consists of 13 residues. V lost 8 bases, J lost 8 bases, and 8 bases stayed unmatched. Per germline, CDR1 MDHEN and CDR2 SYDVKM. CDR3 in DNA: TGTGCCAGCCGACGACAGGGAAGCGAAAAACTGTTTTTT. Translating it yields CASRRQGSEKLFF.

The gene calls are TRBV11-2 and TRBJ2-3; 13 bases are shared with TRBD2. The CDR3 extends over 16 amino acids. Germline V CDR1 and CDR2: SGHAT, FQNNGV. Losses at the gene ends were 5 bases for V and 4 bases for J; bases not matched to a gene: 6. This CDR3 reads CASSPGLAGDADTQYF. As DNA, the CDR3 is TGTGCCAGCAGCCCAGGACTAGCGGGAGATGCAGATACGCAGTATTTT.

V gene TRBV18 combines with J gene TRBJ2-1; 11 bases fit TRBD2. The germline V gene encodes CDR1 KGHSH and CDR2 LQKENI. With V trimmed by 4 bases and J by 14 bases, 10 bases remained unmatched. The length of the CDR3 is 14 residues. In DNA form, the CDR3 reads TGTGCCAGCTCACGAGGGACTAGCGGCTTGGGGGAGTTCTTC. Amino acids: CASSRGTSGLGEFF.

J is TRBJ2-4 and V is TRBV28; 10 bases align to TRBD1. The trim removed 10 bases at V and 4 bases at J, leaving 19 bases unmatched. Germline lookup yields CDR1 MDHEN and CDR2 SYDVKM. There are 18 residues in the CDR3. The CDR3 region is CATLLTLAPGQGKNIQYF. The CDR3 DNA follows: TGTGCCACCCTACTCACTCTGGCCCCGGGACAGGGGAAAAACATTCAGTACTTC.

This clone was observed once. The V gene is TRBV7-8, the J gene TRBJ2-1, with TRBD2 matching 10 bases. The CDR3 has 17 amino acids. J gave up 10 bases and V 2 bases, and 14 bases lay outside the gene matches. Germline V CDR1 and CDR2: SGHVS, FQNEAQ. CDR3 nucleotides: TGTGCCAGCAGCTTAATTTTGGGGTTAGCGGGAGGAGGCGAGCAGTTCTTC. Translation: CASSLILGLAGGGEQFF. Variable domain in full (rest from reference TRBV7-8 and TRBJ2-1): GAGVSQSPRYKVAKRGQDVALRCDPISGHVSLFWYQQALGQGPEFLTYFQNEAQLDKSGLPSDRFFAERPEGSVSTLKIQRTQQEDSAVYLCASSLILGLAGGGEQFFGPGTRLTVL.

The chain recombines TRBV7-9 with TRBJ2-3; no reliable D call. From germline, CDR1 is SEHNR and CDR2 FQNEAQ (reference sequence). CDR3 length: 12 amino acids. Deletions cut 5 bases from V and 4 bases from J, with 7 bases between. The CDR3 is CASSPISDTQYF. The CDR3 DNA sequence: TGTGCCAGCAGCCCCATTTCAGATACGCAGTATTTT.

The chain uses TRBV5-1 and TRBJ2-3, with TRBD1 matching over 9 bases. The ends lost 5 bases at V and 3 bases at J; junction bases unmatched: 7. The CDR3 has 15 residues. Per germline, CDR1 SGHRS and CDR2 YFSETQ. This CDR3 is CASRGGGTGTDTQYF. CDR3 nucleotides: TGCGCCAGCAGAGGAGGGGGGACAGGGACAGATACGCAGTATTTT.

V is TRBV2 and J is TRBJ2-1, with 11 bases identical to TRBD2. The CDR3 extends over 18 amino acids. V lost 6 bases, J lost 5 bases, and 15 bases stayed unmatched. Germline assignment: CDR1 SNHLY and CDR2 FYNNEI. CDR3 sequence: CASRAPSVLAGVNNEQFF. CDR3 coding DNA: TGTGCCAGCAGAGCGCCCTCCGTACTAGCGGGAGTGAACAATGAGCAGTTCTTC.

This chain uses TRBV6-6 with TRBJ2-1, with 10 positions matching TRBD2. Germline loops: CDR1 MNHNY, CDR2 SVGAGI (reference sequence). This CDR3 is built from 15 residues. V lost 7 bases to trimming and J lost 7 bases; unmatched junction nucleotides: 10. CDR3 nucleotides: TGTGCCAGCATTTCAACTAGCGGGATTAAAAATGAGCAGTTCTTC. Residues: CASISTSGIKNEQFF.

This chain joins TRBV6-5 and TRBJ1-1; D is unresolved. The germline V gene has CDR1 MNHEY and CDR2 SVGAGI. V lost 7 bases to trimming and J lost 5 bases, with 20 bases between them. The CDR3 runs to 15 residues. The DNA for the CDR3 is TGTGCCAGCAAAACGGCTGCCATAGGCGGAACTGAAGCTTTCTTT. This encodes CASKTAAIGGTEAFF.

This CDR3 is CASTKKGDEQFF. CDR3 sequence (DNA): TGTGCCAGTACCAAGAAGGGAGATGAGCAGTTCTTC. The chain has TRBV19 and TRBJ2-1; TRBD2 is a possible D gene (5 bases). Germline CDR1 LNHDA, CDR2 SQIVND (reference sequence). The V gene lost 7 bases and the J gene lost 8 bases, with 12 bases spanning the gap. The CDR3 has 12 residues.